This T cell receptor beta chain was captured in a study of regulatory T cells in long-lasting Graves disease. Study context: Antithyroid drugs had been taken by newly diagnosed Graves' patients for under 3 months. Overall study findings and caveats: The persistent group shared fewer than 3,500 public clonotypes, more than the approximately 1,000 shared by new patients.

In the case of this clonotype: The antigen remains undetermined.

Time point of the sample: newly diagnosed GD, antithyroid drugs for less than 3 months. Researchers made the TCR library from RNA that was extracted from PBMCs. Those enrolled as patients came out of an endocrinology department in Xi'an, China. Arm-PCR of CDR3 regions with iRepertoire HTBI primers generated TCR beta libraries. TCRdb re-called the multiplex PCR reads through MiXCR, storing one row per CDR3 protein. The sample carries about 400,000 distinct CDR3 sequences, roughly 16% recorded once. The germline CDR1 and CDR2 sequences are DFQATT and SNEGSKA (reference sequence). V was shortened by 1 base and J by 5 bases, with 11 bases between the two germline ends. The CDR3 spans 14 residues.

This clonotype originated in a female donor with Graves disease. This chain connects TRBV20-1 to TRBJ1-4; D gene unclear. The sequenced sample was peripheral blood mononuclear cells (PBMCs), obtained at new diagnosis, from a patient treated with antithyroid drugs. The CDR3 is CSARGPAVNEKLFF. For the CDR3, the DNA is TGCAGTGCTAGAGGGCCGGCGGTAAATGAAAAACTGTTTTTT.